A selection of T cell receptor beta chains follows, all from one sample in a study of cytomegalovirus exposure and HLA in healthy donors. Clones were read by immunoSEQ multiplex PCR, and TCRdb kept only the in-frame ones, dropping some. The table includes 150,000 or so clones, around 84% detected once. Sample: PBMCs. These receptor sequences come from a young man in good health and CMV-seropositive. Both conserved end residues are part of each CDR3. D genes are given only for firm matches. A row's size may be missing; if present it is once, few, many or a size class.

v_gene	d_gene	abundance	j_gene	CDR3nt	CDR3aa
TRBV5-1	-	-	TRBJ2-1	TGCGCCAGCAGCCACGGGACACTTAACAATGAGCAGTTCTTC	CASSHGTLNNEQFF
TRBV7-3	TRBD2	-	TRBJ2-1	TGTGCCAGCAGCTTAACTAGGGAGGGCGATGAGCAGTTCTTC	CASSLTREGDEQFF
TRBV9	-	once	TRBJ1-4	TGTGCCAGCAGCGTAGGGGGGCGCGATCTTGAAAAACTGTTTTTT	CASSVGGRDLEKLFF
TRBV6-4	TRBD1	-	TRBJ1-1	TGTGCCAGCAGGGAGACAGGGGGCCGTACTGAAGCTTTCTTT	CASRETGGRTEAFF
TRBV19	-	-	TRBJ2-3	TGTGCCAGTAGTATAGCCGCAGATACGCAGTATTTT	CASSIAADTQYF
TRBV12-5	-	-	TRBJ2-2	TGTGCTAGTGGTTTGGGGGTAGCGGAAACCGGGGAGCTGTTTTTT	CASGLGVAETGELFF
TRBV5-5	-	-	TRBJ1-6	TGTGCCAGCAGCAACAACAGGGTTTTGAATTCACCCCTCCACTTT	CASSNNRVLNSPLHF
TRBV6-1	TRBD1	few	TRBJ2-7	TGTGCCAGCAGTACCGGGACAGGAATATACGAGCAGTACTTC	CASSTGTGIYEQYF
TRBV19	TRBD2	-	TRBJ2-1	TGTGCCAGTAGTATCCCAAAGGGACTAGCTAAGGAAGATGAGCAGTTCTTC	CASSIPKGLAKEDEQFF
TRBV19	-	once	TRBJ1-3	TGTGCCAGTAGTCAACAGAGCTTCTCTGGAAACACCATATATTTT	CASSQQSFSGNTIYF
TRBV30	TRBD1	-	TRBJ1-1	TGTGCCTGGAGTCTATTGGACAGGGGCGCCACTGAAGCTTTCTTT	CAWSLLDRGATEAFF
TRBV5-1	-	few	TRBJ1-6	TGCGCCAGCAGACCGGGTGCGGGGATGGGTCCCCTCCACTTT	CASRPGAGMGPLHF
TRBV6-1	-	-	TRBJ1-1	TGTGCCAGCTCAGGGCTTGGGATGGCTGAAGCTTTCTTT	CASSGLGMAEAFF
TRBV5-8	-	few	TRBJ2-3	TGTGCCAGCAGCTTTGGGTACAACAGCGATACGCAGTATTTT	CASSFGYNSDTQYF
TRBV27	-	-	TRBJ1-1	TGTGCCAGCAGGGGCTCGGGGGGCACTGAAGCTTTCTTT	CASRGSGGTEAFF
TRBV5-1	TRBD2	-	TRBJ2-1	TGCGCCAGCAGCTCAGCGGGGGGCTACAATGAGCAGTTCTTC	CASSSAGGYNEQFF
TRBV11-1	-	once	TRBJ1-4	TGTGCCAGCAGCGCGGTGGGTGAAAAACTGTTTTTT	CASSAVGEKLFF
TRBV29-1	-	once	TRBJ1-1	TGCAGCGTTGTTAGTGTATACACTGAAGCTTTCTTT	CSVVSVYTEAFF
TRBV4-3	TRBD2	-	TRBJ2-7	TGCGCCAGCAGCCAAGGGCTAGCGGGGGCCTACGAGCAGTACTTC	CASSQGLAGAYEQYF
TRBV30	-	-	TRBJ1-1	TGTGCCTGGGACAGTCAGGGGTCCACTGAAGCTTTCTTT	CAWDSQGSTEAFF
TRBV6-1	-	-	TRBJ1-5	TGTGCCAGCAGTGAAGGGGTGGGCAGGCTGCTCTGGAATTTT	CASSEGVGRLLWNF
TRBV5-1	TRBD1	-	TRBJ1-3	TGCGCCAGCAGCTTCGACAGGGGCTCTGGAAACACCATATATTTT	CASSFDRGSGNTIYF
TRBV7-3	TRBD2	-	TRBJ2-3	TGTGCCAGCAGCCTCGGACTAGCGGGGGGGCGGGATACGCAGTATTTT	CASSLGLAGGRDTQYF
TRBV27	TRBD2	-	TRBJ2-1	TGTGCCAGCAGTCTTAGCGGGGGGGCTTACAATGAGCAGTTCTTC	CASSLSGGAYNEQFF
TRBV11-3	TRBD2	-	TRBJ2-7	TGTGCCAGCAGCTTAGAACTAGCGGGGGCCTACGAGCAGTACTTC	CASSLELAGAYEQYF
TRBV2	-	-	TRBJ2-5	TGTGCCAGCAGTGAAGGAGGGTCCCGAGGGGGGACCCAGTACTTC	CASSEGGSRGGTQYF
TRBV6-6	TRBD2	-	TRBJ2-3	TGTGCCAGCAGTTGGGGGGGGAGGGGCACAGATACGCAGTATTTT	CASSWGGRGTDTQYF
TRBV6-1	TRBD1	-	TRBJ1-2	TGTGCCAGCAGTGCGACCCCACAGGGGGTGTACTATGGCTACACCTTC	CASSATPQGVYYGYTF
TRBV7-2	TRBD2	-	TRBJ2-7	TGTGCCAGCAGCTTTAGAGGACTAGCGGGGGGGAACTACGAGCAGTACTTC	CASSFRGLAGGNYEQYF
TRBV7-2	-	-	TRBJ1-2	TGTGCCAGCAACCTGCTGAGCTCCGCGGAGGGCTACACCTTC	CASNLLSSAEGYTF
TRBV11-3	-	-	TRBJ2-3	TGTGCCAGCAGCTTAGTAGCGACAGATACGCAGTATTTT	CASSLVATDTQYF
TRBV5-8	-	-	TRBJ1-1	TGTGCCAGCAGCTTGTCTTCCCCAGAAGTAGCTTTCTTT	CASSLSSPEVAFF
TRBV5-6	-	-	TRBJ1-6	TGTGCCAGCAGCATCGGACAGTCTAGGGGTTCACCCCTCCACTTT	CASSIGQSRGSPLHF
TRBV4-3	TRBD1	-	TRBJ1-1	TGCGCCAGCAGCCAAGATCGCATGACAGGGGCCGAAGCTTTCTTT	CASSQDRMTGAEAFF
TRBV19	TRBD1	few	TRBJ2-3	TGTGCCAGTAGAACACAGGGGGACGGTACAGATACGCAGTATTTT	CASRTQGDGTDTQYF
TRBV7-9	TRBD1	once	TRBJ1-4	TGTGCCAGCAGCTCGCCAGAGGACAGGGTCGGGGAAAAACTGTTTTTT	CASSSPEDRVGEKLFF
TRBV7-8	TRBD2	-	TRBJ2-3	TGTGCCAGCAGCTTAGGAACTAGCGGTTTGGATACGCAGTATTTT	CASSLGTSGLDTQYF
TRBV7-3	TRBD1	few	TRBJ1-2	TGTGCCAGCAGCCTTATACAGGGGGCAATAAGTGGCTACACCTTC	CASSLIQGAISGYTF
TRBV19	-	once	TRBJ1-2	TGTGCCAGTAGTCTAGGCGGCGTCACCTATGGCTACACCTTC	CASSLGGVTYGYTF
TRBV29-1	TRBD1	-	TRBJ2-2	TGCAGCGCCCGGACAGGGGAGGAGACCGGGGAGCTGTTTTTT	CSARTGEETGELFF
TRBV19	TRBD1	-	TRBJ1-1	TGTGCCAGTATCCGGACAGGGGGAAACACTGAAGCTTTCTTT	CASIRTGGNTEAFF
TRBV5-1	-	few	TRBJ1-1	TGCGCCAGCAGCTTCACAGGGAACACTGAAGCTTTCTTT	CASSFTGNTEAFF
TRBV27	-	-	TRBJ2-1	TGTGCCAGCATTGGGACTTGGGTGTTCTTC	CASIGTWVFF